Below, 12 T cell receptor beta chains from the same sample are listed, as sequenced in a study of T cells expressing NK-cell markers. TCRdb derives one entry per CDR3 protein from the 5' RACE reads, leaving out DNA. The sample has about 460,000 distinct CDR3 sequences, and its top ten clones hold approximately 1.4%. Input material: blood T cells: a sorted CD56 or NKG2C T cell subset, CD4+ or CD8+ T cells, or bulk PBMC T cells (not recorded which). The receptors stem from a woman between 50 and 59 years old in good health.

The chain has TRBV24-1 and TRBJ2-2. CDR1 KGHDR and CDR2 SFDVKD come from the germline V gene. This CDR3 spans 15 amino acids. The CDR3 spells CATSDTLLNTGELFF.

The CDR3 sequence: CASSLRKIKSGVGRNEQFF. The J gene is TRBJ2-1, the V gene TRBV27; TCRdb's assignment of TRBD2 cannot be checked, as there is no DNA. The CDR3 length is 19 residues. Germline loops: CDR1 MNHEY, CDR2 SMNVEV (reference sequence).

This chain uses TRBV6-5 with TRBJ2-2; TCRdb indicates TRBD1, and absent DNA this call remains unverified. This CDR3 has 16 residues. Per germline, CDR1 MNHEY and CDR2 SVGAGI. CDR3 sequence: CASTTSRGGYTGELFF.

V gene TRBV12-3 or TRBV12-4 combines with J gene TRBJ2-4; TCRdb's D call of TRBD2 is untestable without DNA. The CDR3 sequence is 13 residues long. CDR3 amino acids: CASSLRRIGELYF.

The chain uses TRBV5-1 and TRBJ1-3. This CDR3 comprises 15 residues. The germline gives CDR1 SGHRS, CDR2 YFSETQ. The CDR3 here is CASSLVASSGNTIYF.

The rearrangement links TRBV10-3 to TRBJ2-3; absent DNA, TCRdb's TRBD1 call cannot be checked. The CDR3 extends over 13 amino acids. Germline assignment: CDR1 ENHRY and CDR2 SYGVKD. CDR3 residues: CAIRGTGADTQYF.

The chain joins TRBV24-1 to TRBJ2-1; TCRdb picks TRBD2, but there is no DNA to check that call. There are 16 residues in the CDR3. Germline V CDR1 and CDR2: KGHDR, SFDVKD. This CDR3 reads CATSQFEGSLRDEQFF.

CDR3 loop: CASSGTGGASDTQYF. This chain links TRBV4-1 with TRBJ2-3; as DNA is missing, the TRBD1 call by TCRdb cannot be tested. The germline V gene has CDR1 MGHRA and CDR2 YSYEKL. The CDR3 has 15 amino acids.

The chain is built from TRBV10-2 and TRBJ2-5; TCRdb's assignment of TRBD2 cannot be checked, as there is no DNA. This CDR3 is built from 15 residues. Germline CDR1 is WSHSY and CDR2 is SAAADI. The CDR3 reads CASRPGLIIQGTQYF.

The CDR3 sequence is CASSLVQGAQTAFF. The V gene is TRBV12-3 or TRBV12-4, the J gene TRBJ1-1; lacking DNA, the TRBD1 call made by TCRdb goes unchecked. The CDR3 extends over 14 amino acids.

CDR3 sequence: CSAQPGYQETQYF. V usage is TRBV29-1 and J usage is TRBJ2-5. There are 13 residues in the CDR3. CDR1 is SQVTM and CDR2 is ANQGSEA in the germline V gene.

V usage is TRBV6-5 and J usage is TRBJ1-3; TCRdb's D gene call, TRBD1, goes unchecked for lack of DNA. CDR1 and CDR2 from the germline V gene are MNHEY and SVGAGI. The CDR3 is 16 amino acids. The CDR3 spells CASSPDSWRSGNTIYF.